One and the same sample provided the 3 T cell receptor beta chains below, sequenced in a study of blood T cell repertoires in COVID-19. Data came from immunoSEQ multiplex PCR; TCRdb stores just in-frame clones and leaves some out. The sample shows around 21,000 clones, around 90% of them seen only once. Sequences were obtained from peripheral blood. These receptors all come from a woman aged 80 or over with active COVID-19.

The gene calls are TRBV6-1 and TRBJ1-2; 7 nucleotides agree with TRBD1. Germline assignment: CDR1 MNHNS and CDR2 SASEGT. V shed 3 bases, J shed 4 bases, and the junction held 5 bases outside the gene matches. This CDR3 region has 14 residues. The CDR3 sequence is CASSESQGVYGYTF. The CDR3 nucleotides are TGTGCCAGCAGTGAGTCCCAGGGGGTCTATGGCTACACCTTC.

This chain uses TRBV7-6 with TRBJ1-3, with D possibly matching TRBD1 (6 bases). Germline-derived CDR1 and CDR2 are SGHVS and FNYEAQ. The ends were cut back, 0 bases at V and 0 bases at J, with 6 bases in the middle. CDR3 length: 15 residues. The CDR3 region is CASSLAGGSGNTIYF. CDR3 bases: TGTGCCAGCAGCTTAGCAGGGGGCTCTGGAAACACCATATATTTT.

This clone was observed once. The rearrangement joins TRBV19 to TRBJ1-2, with no clear D. CDR3 length equals 14 residues. Germline CDR1 reads LNHDA; CDR2 reads SQIVND (reference sequence). Deletions cut 3 bases from V and 1 base from J, with 9 bases between. The CDR3 is CASSIPPSNYGYTF. CDR3 coding DNA: TGTGCCAGTAGTATTCCCCCCAGTAACTATGGCTACACCTTC.